This T cell receptor (beta chain) was documented in a study of T cells in women clearing cervical HPV infection. Findings of the study overall: Timing of associations relative to infection is unclear; T-cell subsets were not isolated.

Trimming took 2 bases from V and 6 from J; bases not matched to a gene: 5. Germline assignment: CDR1 LGHNT and CDR2 FRNRAP. The CDR3 sequence is 15 residues long. A word on this clone: Antigen: not known. The read finishes 3 residues shy of the CDR3 end, and the germline J gene is used to complete it.

Produced via immunoSEQ multiplex PCR; TCRdb's table is partial and in-frame only. The sample has tens of thousands of clones. V and J are TRBV12-5 and TRBJ2-1, with 9 nucleotides matching TRBD2. Material for sequencing was blood buffy coat. This sequence originates from a woman aged 18 to 75 with a cervical HPV16 infection that either progressed to CIN3+ or cleared (not recorded which). Incomplete CDR3 DNA: TGTGCTAGTGGTTTGTTCGCGACTAGCGGCAATGAG. Its protein product is CASGLFATSGNE. The full CDR3 sequence reads CASGLFATSGNEQFF.